Given below is one T cell receptor beta chain in context. The antigen is unknown. This entry comes from a study of identical twins. The CDR3 loop spans 15 amino acids. Germline V gene sequence: CDR1 SNHLY, CDR2 FYNNEI. The ends lost 6 bases at V and 0 bases at J; junction bases unmatched: 6. Points from the study as a whole: These conclusions were based on statistical analysis (cross-sectional, not following the same donors). Zero-insertion analyses were open to partial confounding by invariant MAIT and iNKT cells.

Template switching added a universal primer binding site, and final cDNA carried unique molecular identifiers. From the 5' RACE reads, TCRdb called clonotypes with MiXCR, one entry per CDR3 protein. The sample lists some 900,000 distinct CDR3 sequences; about 12% were seen once. The same sample was also used in a study of yellow fever vaccine responses in identical twins.

Material for sequencing was PBMCs. This clonotype was sampled from a woman under 30 in good health. The V and J genes are TRBV2 and TRBJ2-7, with 9 bases fitting TRBD1. This CDR3 reads CASRDGTGSSYEQYF. The CDR3 DNA follows: TGTGCCAGCAGGGACGGGACAGGGTCCTCCTACGAGCAGTACTTC.